This section outlines one T cell receptor beta chain sequence together with its context. Repertoires were generated with immunoSEQ multiplex PCR, while TCRdb's copy carries only in-frame clones and drops some. The sample records around 45,000 clones, roughly 80% being singletons. These data originate in a study of PD-L1 blockade in urothelial cancer. Turning to the study itself: Atezolizumab, begun by patients in the mid-2010s, was given at 1,200 mg intravenously every 3 weeks.

The ends were cut back, 0 bases at V and 0 bases at J, with 15 bases in the middle. CDR1 and CDR2 (germline): SGDLS, YYNGEE. The CDR3 spans 17 residues. Indicated time point: pretreatment peripheral blood. The TCR sequence derives from a man in his fifties with urothelial cancer. The chain recombines TRBV9 with TRBJ1-2; D gene unclear. Source: PBMCs, taken around atezolizumab (anti-PD-L1) treatment. In DNA, the CDR3 is TGTGCCAGCAGCGTAGAGGCAGGCCCCTTAGCTAACTATGGCTACACCTTC. Protein product: CASSVEAGPLANYGYTF. The whole variable domain, filled in from reference TRBV9 and TRBJ1-2, reads DSGVTQTPKHLITATGQRVTLRCSPRSGDLSVYWYQQSLDQGLQFLIQYYNGEERAKGNILERFSAQQFPDLHSELNLSSLELGDSALYFCASSVEAGPLANYGYTFGSGTRLTVV.